This T cell receptor beta chain was observed in a study of cytomegalovirus exposure and HLA in healthy donors. Broader study findings: The study flagged around 150 TCR beta chains as cytomegalovirus-associated. Reports described diagnosis of cytomegalovirus status by the classifier as highly specific and sensitive.

Germline V gene data show CDR1 as SGHRS and CDR2 as YFSETQ. The CDR3 is 15 amino acids. V lost 6 bases, J lost 7 bases, and 5 bases stayed unmatched. The data were produced by immunoSEQ multiplex PCR, yet TCRdb's version contains in-frame clones alone and is incomplete. The top ten clones hold roughly 2.5% of a sample with 150,000 to 200,000 clones, 86% of them seen once. About this clone itself: Its antigen is not known.

Material for sequencing was PBMCs. This clonotype originated in a man aged 18 to 29 in good health and CMV-seropositive. The chain employs TRBV5-1 and TRBJ2-2; 14 nucleotides match TRBD2. This CDR3 reads CASTGLAGEGGELFF. DNA of the CDR3: TGCGCCAGCACGGGACTAGCGGGAGAGGGCGGGGAGCTGTTTTTT.